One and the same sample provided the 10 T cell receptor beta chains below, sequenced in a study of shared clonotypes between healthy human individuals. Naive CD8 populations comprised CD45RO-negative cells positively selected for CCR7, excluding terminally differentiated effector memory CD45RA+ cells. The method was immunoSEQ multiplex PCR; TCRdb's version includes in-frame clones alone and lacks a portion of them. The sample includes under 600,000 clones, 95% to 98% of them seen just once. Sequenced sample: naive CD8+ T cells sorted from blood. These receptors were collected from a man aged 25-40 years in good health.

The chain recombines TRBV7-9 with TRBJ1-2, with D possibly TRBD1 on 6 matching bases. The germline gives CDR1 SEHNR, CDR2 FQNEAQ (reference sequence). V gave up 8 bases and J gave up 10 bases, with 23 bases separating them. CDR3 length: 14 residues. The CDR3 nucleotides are TGTGCCAGCTCCCCCCACATCTCCGGGACACCCTACACCTTC. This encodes CASSPHISGTPYTF.

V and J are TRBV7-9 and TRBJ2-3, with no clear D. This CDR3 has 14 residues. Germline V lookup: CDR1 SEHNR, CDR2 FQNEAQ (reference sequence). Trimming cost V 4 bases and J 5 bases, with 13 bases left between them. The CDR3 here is CASSSWIVGDTQYF. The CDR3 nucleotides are TGTGCCAGCAGCTCCTGGATTGTAGGAGATACGCAGTATTTT.

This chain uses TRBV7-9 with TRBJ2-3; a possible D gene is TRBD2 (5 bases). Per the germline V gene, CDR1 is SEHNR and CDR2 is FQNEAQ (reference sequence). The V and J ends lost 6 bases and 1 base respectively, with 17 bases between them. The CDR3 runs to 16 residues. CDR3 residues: CASRSVVGGGTDTQYF. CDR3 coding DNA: TGTGCCAGCAGATCCGTGGTCGGAGGCGGCACAGATACGCAGTATTTT.

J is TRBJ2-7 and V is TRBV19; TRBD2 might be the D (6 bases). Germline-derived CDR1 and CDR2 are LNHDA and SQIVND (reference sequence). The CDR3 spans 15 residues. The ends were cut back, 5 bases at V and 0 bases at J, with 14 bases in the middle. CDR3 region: CASSPRDGGSYEQYF. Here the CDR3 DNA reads TGTGCCAGTAGTCCTCGCGACGGGGGCTCCTACGAGCAGTACTTC.

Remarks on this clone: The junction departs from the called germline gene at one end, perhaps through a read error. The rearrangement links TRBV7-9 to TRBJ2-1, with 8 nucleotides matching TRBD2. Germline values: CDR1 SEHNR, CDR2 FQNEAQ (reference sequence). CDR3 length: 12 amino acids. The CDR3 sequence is CASSVGRGVPVF. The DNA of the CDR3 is TGTGCCAGCAGCGTAGGGCGGGGGGTGCCGGTCTTC.

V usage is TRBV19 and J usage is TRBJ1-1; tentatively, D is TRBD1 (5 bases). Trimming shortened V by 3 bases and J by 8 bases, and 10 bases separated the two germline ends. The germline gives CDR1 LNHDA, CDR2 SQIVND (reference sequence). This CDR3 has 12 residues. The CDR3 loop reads CASSIVWGEAFF. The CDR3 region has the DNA TGTGCCAGTAGTATTGTGTGGGGGGAAGCTTTCTTT.

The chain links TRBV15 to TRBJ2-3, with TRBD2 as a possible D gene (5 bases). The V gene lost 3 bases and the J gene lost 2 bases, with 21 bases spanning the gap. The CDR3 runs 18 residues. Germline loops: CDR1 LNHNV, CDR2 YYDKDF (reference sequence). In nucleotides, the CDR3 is TGTGCCACCAGCAGGGAGGCCCGGCTGGGAGAGGACACAGATACGCAGTATTTT. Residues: CATSREARLGEDTDTQYF. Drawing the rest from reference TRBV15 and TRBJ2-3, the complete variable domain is DAMVIQNPRYQVTQFGKPVTLSCSQTLNHNVMYWYQQKSSQAPKLLFHYYDKDFNNEADTPDNFQSRRPNTSFCFLDIRSPGLGDTAMYLCATSREARLGEDTDTQYFGPGTRLTVL.

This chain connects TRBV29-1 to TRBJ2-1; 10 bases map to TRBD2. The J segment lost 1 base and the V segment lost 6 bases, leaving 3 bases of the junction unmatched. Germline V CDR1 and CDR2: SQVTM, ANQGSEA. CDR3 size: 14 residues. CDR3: CSVVSGRSYNEQFF. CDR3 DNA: TGCAGCGTGGTTAGCGGGAGGTCCTACAATGAGCAGTTCTTC.

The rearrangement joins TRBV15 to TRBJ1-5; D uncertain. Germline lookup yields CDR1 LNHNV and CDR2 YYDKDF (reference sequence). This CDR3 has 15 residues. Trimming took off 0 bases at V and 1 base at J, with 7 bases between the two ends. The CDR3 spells CATSRERVSNQPQHF. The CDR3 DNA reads TGTGCCACCAGCAGAGAGAGGGTCAGCAATCAGCCCCAGCATTTT.

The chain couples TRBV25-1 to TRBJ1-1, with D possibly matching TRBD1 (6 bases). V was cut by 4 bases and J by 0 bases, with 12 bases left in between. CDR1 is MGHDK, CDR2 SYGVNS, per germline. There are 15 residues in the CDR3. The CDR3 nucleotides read TGTGCCAGCAGTGTCCCGGGGGGCATGAACACTGAAGCTTTCTTT. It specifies CASSVPGGMNTEAFF.